This T cell receptor beta chain comes out of a study of graft-versus-host responses after intestinal transplantation. Study background: Anti-thymocyte globulin induction preceded about three years of tacrolimus and steroid maintenance in all recipients.

V dropped 3 bases and J dropped 5; count of bases not matched to a gene: 8. In germline, CDR1 is MGHRA, CDR2 YSYEKL. This CDR3 is 16 amino acids long. The assay was immunoSEQ multiplex PCR, and TCRdb's table has in-frame clones only and misses some. The sample shows about 100,000 clones, more than 75% of them seen only once. Only one count was recorded for this clone. Its antigen remains unknown. Study-wide findings and caveats: With peak circulating GvH clone levels came an association with early post-transplant HvG declines.

This sequence was found in a human donor who was the organ donor for an intestinal transplant. The sample consisted of unstimulated CD4+ T cells sorted from spleen or lymph node cells, taken before transplant. The chain uses TRBV4-1 and TRBJ1-4; TRBD1 aligns across 8 bases. This CDR3 reads CASSHQKGDRNEKLFF. Written as DNA, the CDR3 is TGCGCCAGCAGCCACCAAAAGGGGGACAGGAATGAAAAACTGTTTTTT.